This T cell receptor beta chain came from a study of blood T cell repertoires in COVID-19. V was clipped by 5 bases and J by 0 bases, with 13 bases between them. The CDR3 totals 16 residues. CDR1 SGHTA and CDR2 FQGNSA come from the germline V gene. Participants spanned ages roughly 18 to 95 years and resided in about two dozen US areas. Assignment of participants to cohorts was predicated upon participant-reported clinical history. In the 2 weeks before study entry, exposed participants met a COVID-19 case, which was PCR-confirmed or clinician-diagnosed. Repertoires were generated with immunoSEQ multiplex PCR, while TCRdb's copy carries only in-frame clones and drops some. The sample records approximately 140,000 clones, roughly 84% being singletons.

The clonotype originates from a woman in her forties or fifties who had been exposed to COVID-19. This chain uses TRBV7-2 with TRBJ2-2, with D tentatively TRBD1 (5 bases). Sequenced material: PBMCs or T cells enriched from blood (not recorded which). The CDR3 spells CASSPQGGTNTGELFF. DNA of the CDR3: TGTGCCAGCAGCCCCCAGGGTGGGACGAACACCGGGGAGCTGTTTTTT.